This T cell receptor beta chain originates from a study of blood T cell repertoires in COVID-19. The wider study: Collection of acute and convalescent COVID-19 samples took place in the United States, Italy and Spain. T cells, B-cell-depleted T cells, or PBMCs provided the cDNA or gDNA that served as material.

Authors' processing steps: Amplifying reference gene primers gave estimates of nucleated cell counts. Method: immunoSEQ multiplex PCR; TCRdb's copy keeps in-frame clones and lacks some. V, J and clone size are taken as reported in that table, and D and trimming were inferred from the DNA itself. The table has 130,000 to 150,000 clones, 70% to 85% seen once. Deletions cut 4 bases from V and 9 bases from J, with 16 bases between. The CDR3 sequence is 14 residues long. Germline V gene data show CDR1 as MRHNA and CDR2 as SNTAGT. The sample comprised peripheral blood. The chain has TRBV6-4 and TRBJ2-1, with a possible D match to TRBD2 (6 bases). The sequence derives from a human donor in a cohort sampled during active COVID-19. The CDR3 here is CASSGDSTPGEQFF. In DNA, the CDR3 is TGTGCCAGCAGTGGGGACTCTACCCCCGGTGAGCAGTTCTTC.